This T cell receptor beta chain was sequenced for a study of Ad26.COV2.S vaccination and SARS-CoV-2 variants. Overall study: Participants got Ad26.COV2.S intramuscularly, once or twice 56 days apart.

Regarding treatment: some 20 received Ad26.COV2.S at low or high dose, single or two shots; about 5 received placebo; per-sample allocation not given. The samples were gathered on day 63 after the first injection of vaccine or placebo. Ad26 vector vaccine expressed Wuhan-strain SARS-CoV-2 spike. Only in-frame clones appear in the TCRdb table, and some are missing; sequencing was by immunoSEQ multiplex PCR. The repertoire includes 350,000 to 500,000 clones, 90% of them detected once, and roughly an eighth sits in the top ten. Trimming pared 4 bases from V and 5 bases from J, leaving 15 bases between. CDR3 length equals 15 residues. Germline CDR1 is SGHTA and CDR2 is FQGNSA. This clone was recorded only once.

The V and J genes are TRBV7-2 and TRBJ2-1, with D perhaps matching TRBD2 (5 bases). The sequence was collected from a person between 18 and 65 years old who received the Ad26.COV2.S COVID-19 vaccine or a placebo. Source: peripheral blood, taken in a trial of Ad26.COV2.S vaccine versus placebo. The CDR3 DNA follows: TGTGCCAGCAGCTCCCCTGGCAGCGGTAACAATGAGCAGTTCTTC. It translates to CASSSPGSGNNEQFF. The entire variable domain, with the rest obtained from reference TRBV7-2 and TRBJ2-1, is as follows: GAGVSQSPSNKVTEKGKDVELRCDPISGHTALYWYRQSLGQGLEFLIYFQGNSAPDKSGLPSDRFSAERTGGSVSTLTIQRTQQEDSAVYLCASSSPGSGNNEQFFGPGTRLTVL.